The clone carrying this T cell receptor (beta chain) occurred once. V was cut by 1 base and J by 3 bases, with 19 bases left in between. There are 17 residues in the CDR3. Germline CDR1 is MGHRA and CDR2 is YSYEKL. The entry originates in a study of CD8 T cells in Susac syndrome. RNA amounts of about 0.5 to 1 ug underwent reverse transcription with random hexamers. The amplification used immunoSEQ multiplex PCR on TCR beta CDR3; it spanned 54 Vbeta and 13 Jbeta. Each CDR3 protein is one row after TCRdb ran MiXCR on the immunoSEQ multiplex PCR reads. Seen here are 150,000 to 200,000 distinct CDR3 sequences, about 95% observed once, and the top ten hold less than 0.2%.

This rearrangement joins TRBV4-1 to TRBJ2-7; D may be TRBD2 (5 bases). What was sequenced was CD8+ T cells from PBMCs. This TCR came from a human donor with multiple sclerosis. The CDR3 bases are TGCGCCAGCAGCCAAGGAGGGCACATGCGGGCTAGCTACGAGCAGTACTTC. Protein product: CASSQGGHMRASYEQYF.